Sequencing of this T cell receptor (beta chain) was carried out in a study of regulatory T cells in long-lasting Graves disease. Study observations and caveats: Relative to newly diagnosed Graves' patients, persistent ones had lower TCR diversity. Those with persistent disease had in common more public clonotypes (around 2,700) than new patients (roughly 970).

The sample's time point: newly diagnosed GD, antithyroid drugs for less than 3 months. The TCR library was made from RNA that had been extracted from PBMCs in TRIzol. By American Thyroid Association guidelines, Graves' disease was diagnosed in the cohort. The CDR3 is made up of 13 amino acids. V dropped 2 bases and J dropped 8 bases, with 13 bases sitting between them. Per germline, CDR1 SGHRS and CDR2 YFSETQ. Arm-PCR of CDR3 regions and iRepertoire HTBI primers were used to build TCR beta libraries. Using its own MiXCR run on the multiplex PCR reads, TCRdb lists one record per CDR3 protein. The sample yields approximately 470,000 distinct CDR3 sequences, around 15% seen once. With respect to this clonotype: As yet, its antigen is unknown.

These data were also reused for a study on T cells in Graves' hyperthyroidism and ophthalmopathy.

The starting material was peripheral blood mononuclear cells (PBMCs), obtained at new diagnosis, from a patient treated with antithyroid drugs. This chain joins TRBV5-1 and TRBJ1-1, with D uncertain. The clonotype was recovered from a man aged 40-49 years with Graves disease. Here the CDR3 reads CASSLLGLPEAFF. In nucleotides, the CDR3 is TGCGCCAGCAGCTTATTGGGTCTTCCCGAAGCTTTCTTT.